This TCR beta chain was captured by sequencing in a study of shared clonotypes between healthy human individuals. Scientists sequenced DNA from unsorted PBMC on ten immunoSEQ deep assay plates. Only in-frame clones appear in the TCRdb table, and some are missing; sequencing was by immunoSEQ multiplex PCR. The data show fewer than 600,000 clones, roughly four fifths seen once. The V gene lost 0 bases and the J gene lost 0 bases, with 17 bases spanning the gap. CDR1 SGHAT and CDR2 FQNNGV come from the germline V gene. This CDR3 has 19 amino acids. About 100 million PBMCs were counted before genomic DNA extraction.

This receptor was identified in a woman aged 40 to 50 in good health. Some clones in this sample may be carry-over from other donors' samples. Sequenced input: PBMCs. The chain recombines TRBV11-2 with TRBJ1-4; D is perhaps TRBD1 (5 bases). The CDR3 DNA reads as TGTGCCAGCAGCTTAGATCTAAGCCCGACACAGGCAACTAATGAAAAACTGTTTTTT. Its translation: CASSLDLSPTQATNEKLFF.